The sequence of this T cell receptor beta chain was determined in a study of OX40 agonist ivuxolimab in advanced cancers. Germline CDR1 SEHNR, CDR2 FQNEAQ (reference sequence). V gave up 5 bases and J gave up 6 bases; unmatched junction bases: 8. CDR3 length equals 15 residues. Cycle 7 day 1, cycle 4 day 1, and baseline were the timepoints at which blood was sampled. The protocol was immunoSEQ multiplex PCR, while the TCRdb copy is restricted to in-frame clones and leaves out a portion. Here the sample spans around 60,000 clones, around 90% being singletons. Source: CD4+ or CD8+ T cells sorted from blood, taken in a trial of the OX40 agonist ivuxolimab. This receptor was obtained from an adult with an advanced solid tumor such as melanoma, head and neck, liver or kidney cancer. This chain joins TRBV7-9 and TRBJ2-3, with TRBD1 identical over 10 bases. The CDR3 sequence is CASSDPGQGLDTQYF. CDR3 DNA: TGTGCCAGCAGCGACCCGGGACAGGGGTTGGATACGCAGTATTTT.